This T cell receptor beta chain was profiled in a study of T cell responses to AZD1222 COVID-19 vaccine. Whole-study context: The study pooled second doses at about 4 or about 12 weeks.

This CDR3 has 15 residues. Trimming removed 7 bases at V and 2 bases at J, with 14 bases between. The germline gives CDR1 LNHDA, CDR2 SQIVND (reference sequence). On this clone: No antigen is known for it.

Sequencing was performed with immunoSEQ multiplex PCR; in TCRdb, only in-frame clones are kept and a portion is missing. The sample includes under 140,000 clones, approximately 85% of them seen just once. Study-level points and caveats: Possibly, clonal diversity was underestimated; donors were largely white British and included more females.

The sequencing here drew on peripheral blood, taken on day 0 of AZD1222 vaccination. The gene calls are TRBV19 and TRBJ2-2; D might be TRBD1 or TRBD2, each matching 6 bases. The source is an adult in good health. The CDR3 nucleotides are TGTGCCAGTATCGGAGGGGGATTAAACACCGGGGAGCTGTTTTTT. Its translation: CASIGGGLNTGELFF. The full variable domain, its missing parts supplied by reference TRBV19 and TRBJ2-2, is DGGITQSPKYLFRKEGQNVTLSCEQNLNHDAMYWYRQDPGQGLRLIYYSQIVNDFQKGDIAEGYSVSREKKESFPLTVTSAQKNPTAFYLCASIGGGLNTGELFFGEGSRLTVL.